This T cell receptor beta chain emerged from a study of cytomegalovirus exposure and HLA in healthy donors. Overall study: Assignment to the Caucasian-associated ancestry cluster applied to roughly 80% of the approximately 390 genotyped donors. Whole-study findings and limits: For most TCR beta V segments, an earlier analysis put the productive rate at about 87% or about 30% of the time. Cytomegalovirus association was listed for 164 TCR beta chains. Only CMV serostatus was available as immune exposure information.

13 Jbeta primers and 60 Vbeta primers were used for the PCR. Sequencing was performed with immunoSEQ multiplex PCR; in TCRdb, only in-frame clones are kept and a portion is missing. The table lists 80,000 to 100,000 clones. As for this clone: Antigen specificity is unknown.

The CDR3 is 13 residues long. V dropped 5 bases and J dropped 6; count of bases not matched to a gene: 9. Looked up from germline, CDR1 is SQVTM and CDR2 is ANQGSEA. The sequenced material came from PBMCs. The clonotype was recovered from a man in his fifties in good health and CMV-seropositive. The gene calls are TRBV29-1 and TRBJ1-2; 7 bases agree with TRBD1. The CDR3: CSVTEGAGNGYTF. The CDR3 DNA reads TGCAGCGTTACTGAGGGGGCCGGGAATGGCTACACCTTC.